The 2 T cell receptor beta chains below come from one sample, sequenced in a study of T-cell memory formation after mild COVID-19. TCRdb independently ran MiXCR on the 5' RACE reads; one entry per CDR3 protein. The sample consists of about 250,000 distinct CDR3 sequences, 15% of them appearing once. Sequenced material: PBMCs or a T cell subset sorted from them (not recorded which). All receptors derive from an adult woman who had mild COVID-19 (a few samples of this study predate the infection). Cell type and time point are not known.

V is TRBV20-1 and J is TRBJ2-5; D may match TRBD1 or TRBD2 (5 bases each). Trimming shortened V by 3 bases and J by 4 bases, and 12 bases separated the two germline ends. In germline, CDR1 is DFQATT, CDR2 SNEGSKA (reference sequence). The CDR3 sequence is 13 residues long. The CDR3 loop is CSARGRLAETQYF. The CDR3 DNA follows: TGCAGTGCTAGGGGACGGCTCGCAGAGACCCAGTACTTC.

This clonotype was found a few times. The V gene is TRBV19, the J gene TRBJ1-5; no definite D call. Deletions cut 3 bases from V and 9 bases from J, with 12 bases between. Germline CDR1 and CDR2: LNHDA and SQIVND (reference sequence). The CDR3 runs 13 residues. CDR3 loop: CASSISSAWPQHF. For the CDR3, the DNA is TGTGCCAGTAGTATTTCCAGCGCTTGGCCCCAGCATTTT.